This TCR beta chain was identified in a study of CD8 T cells in ankylosing spondylitis. Study observations and caveats: A TCR beta motif made of 7 to 9 highly homologous variants seemed typical of ankylosing spondylitis blood.

Making use of molecular barcodes, quantitative 5'-RACE generated TCR beta libraries. TCRdb independently ran MiXCR on the 5' RACE reads; one entry per CDR3 protein. Of 200,000 to 250,000 distinct CDR3 sequences in the sample, around 17% were seen once. Trimming removed 6 bases from V and 8 bases from J; junction bases left unmatched: 10. The CDR3 runs 14 residues. Points on this clonotype: Its target is not known.

Sequenced sample: blood, either unsorted or a sorted T cell fraction (not recorded which). The clonotype comes from a male donor with ankylosing spondylitis. This chain connects TRBV12-3 or TRBV12-4 to TRBJ1-2, with TRBD1 matching 9 bases. The CDR3 DNA reads TGTGCCAGCAGCCGAACAGGGGGCGCGGAAGGCTACACCTTC. This encodes CASSRTGGAEGYTF.